Listed here are 27 T cell receptor beta chains from one sample, sequenced in a study of blood T cells in healthy people across ages. Then a second PCR, running about 7 to 11 cycles, was carried out with a sample-barcoded 5' primer and a J-beta primer mix. TCRdb processed the 5' RACE reads anew with MiXCR; each CDR3 protein has one entry. The table lists about 580,000 distinct CDR3 sequences, 47% of them singletons. The sample comprised blood. Source of these receptors: a man aged 80 or over in good health.

The chain links TRBV2 to TRBJ1-1; 11 bases match TRBD1. CDR1 and CDR2 (germline): SNHLY, FYNNEI. With V trimmed by 6 bases and J by 0 bases, 3 bases remained unmatched. This CDR3 spans 15 amino acids. This CDR3 reads CASSPGQGVNTEAFF. CDR3 coding DNA: TGTGCCAGCAGCCCGGGACAGGGGGTGAACACTGAAGCTTTCTTT.

In this sample, this clonotype turned up once. The CDR3 reads CATSSNYNEQYF. CDR3 nucleotide sequence: TGCGCCACCTCGTCAAACTACAATGAGCAGTACTTC. The rearrangement joins TRBV10-2 to TRBJ2-1; D is unclear. The DNA end is a closer match to TRBJ2-7, so the J assignment may be wrong. The CDR3 has 12 residues. Germline CDR1 reads WSHSY; CDR2 reads SAAADI.

The rearrangement joins TRBV7-2 to TRBJ2-2; 9 nucleotides agree with TRBD1. CDR1 and CDR2 (germline): SGHTA, FQGNSA. V gave up 6 bases and J gave up 4 bases; unmatched junction bases: 6. CDR3 length: 15 residues. CDR3 sequence (DNA): TGTGCCAGCAGGAGACAGGGGGGTGGCACCGGGGAGCTGTTTTTT. Translating gives CASRRQGGGTGELFF.

A few counts support this clonotype. A read error is possible here, since a much larger clone lies one base away. The V gene is TRBV5-1, the J gene TRBJ2-1; D ambiguous. The J call is uncertain, as TRBJ2-7 better fits the DNA end. Germline CDR1 reads SGHRS; CDR2 reads YFSETQ. This CDR3 spans 13 amino acids. The CDR3 region has the DNA TGCGCCAGCAGCTTGGACAACTACAATGAGCAGTACTTC. The encoded protein is CASSLDNYNEQYF.

The gene calls are TRBV7-9 and TRBJ2-3; D not resolved. The CDR3 length is 12 residues. Germline lookup yields CDR1 SEHNR and CDR2 FQNEAQ (reference sequence). V was pared by 6 bases and J by 6 bases, with 10 bases between. The CDR3 protein is CASRDTWDTQYF. The CDR3 DNA is TGTGCCAGCAGGGATACATGGGATACGCAGTATTTT.

The CDR3 is CSAPDPNYLNIQYF. The CDR3 bases are TGCAGTGCTCCCGACCCCAACTATCTAAACATTCAGTACTTC. V is TRBV20-1 and J is TRBJ2-4; D is uncertain. In germline, CDR1 is DFQATT, CDR2 SNEGSKA (reference sequence). The CDR3 runs 14 residues. The V and J ends lost 5 bases and 6 bases respectively, with 17 bases between them.

This clonotype was seen a single time. The CDR3 sequence: CASSPGYSGANVLTF. The CDR3 coding sequence is TGTGCCAGTAGTCCAGGCTACTCTGGGGCCAACGTCCTGACTTTC. The rearrangement uses TRBV19 and TRBJ2-6; D ambiguous. With 5 bases removed from V and 0 bases from J, the gap between germline ends came to 8 bases. The CDR3 totals 15 residues. The V gene's germline CDR1 is LNHDA and CDR2 SQIVND (reference sequence).

The J gene is TRBJ1-5, the V gene TRBV18; no definite D call. There are 12 residues in the CDR3. Germline CDR1 is KGHSH and CDR2 is LQKENI. Between the trimmed V and J ends, which lost 3 bases and 8 bases, there was a span of 8 bases. CDR3 region: CASSPRGEPQHF. CDR3 DNA: TGTGCCAGCTCACCTCGGGGTGAGCCCCAGCATTTT.

V usage is TRBV11-1 and J usage is TRBJ2-2; D unclear. Germline CDR1 and CDR2: SGHAT and FQDESV (reference sequence). The CDR3 spans 15 residues. V was clipped by 6 bases and J by 2 bases, with 13 bases between them. The chain's CDR3 is CASRLNTANTGELFF. The CDR3 nucleotides read TGTGCCAGCAGACTTAACACAGCTAACACCGGGGAGCTGTTTTTT.

This clonotype was detected only a few times. The chain links TRBV7-8 to TRBJ2-7; D is possibly TRBD1 or TRBD2 (5 bases each). The CDR3 is made up of 14 amino acids. Germline values: CDR1 SGHVS, CDR2 FQNEAQ. V shed 5 bases and J shed 5 bases, with 16 bases lying between them. The CDR3 region has the DNA TGTGCCAGCAGCCGTGTAGAGGGACCCGACGAGCAGTACTTC. As protein: CASSRVEGPDEQYF.

This clonotype was seen only a few times. The chain links TRBV20-1 to TRBJ2-7; TRBD2 aligns across 15 bases. V gave up 2 bases and J gave up 0 bases; unmatched junction bases: 8. Per the germline V gene, CDR1 is DFQATT and CDR2 is SNEGSKA (reference sequence). The length of the CDR3 is 18 residues. The CDR3: CSARSPGLAGGSSYEQYF. Here the CDR3 DNA reads TGCAGTGCTAGATCACCGGGACTAGCGGGAGGCTCCTCCTACGAGCAGTACTTC.

The chain is built from TRBV20-1 and TRBJ2-5; TRBD2 agrees at 8 bases. The J segment lost 11 bases and the V segment lost 6 bases, leaving 17 bases of the junction unmatched. The CDR3 consists of 14 residues. The germline CDR1 and CDR2 sequences are DFQATT and SNEGSKA (reference sequence). CDR3 sequence reads: CSAPRGGLDNEQYF. The CDR3 DNA is TGCAGTGCCCCCCGGGGGGGTTTGGACAATGAGCAGTACTTC.

This clonotype showed up many times. The J gene is TRBJ2-7, the V gene TRBV6-2 or TRBV6-3, with 7 positions matching TRBD1. V lost 6 bases and J lost 1; bases outside the gene matches: 9. This CDR3 is built from 15 residues. Germline V gene data show CDR1 as MNHEY and CDR2 as SVGEGT. CDR3 DNA: TGTGCCAGCAGCTCCCGACAGGGCGGGTCCTACGAGCAGTACTTC. Translating it yields CASSSRQGGSYEQYF.

The chain uses TRBV2 and TRBJ1-5, with D perhaps TRBD1 (6 bases). This CDR3 has 15 residues. CDR1 SNHLY and CDR2 FYNNEI come from the germline V gene. The ends were cut back, 7 bases at V and 1 base at J, with 14 bases in the middle. In nucleotides, the CDR3 is TGTGCCAGCACGGCAGGGGTGGAAAGCAATCAGCCCCAGCATTTT. It is translated as CASTAGVESNQPQHF.

This clonotype was detected only once. The chain has TRBV5-1 and TRBJ2-1; D uncertain. Germline assignment: CDR1 SGHRS and CDR2 YFSETQ. The CDR3 is 13 residues long. V lost 0 bases, J lost 9 bases, and 10 bases lay in between. This CDR3 is CASSLGVGGEQFF. The DNA for the CDR3 is TGCGCCAGCAGCTTGGGCGTCGGCGGTGAGCAGTTCTTC.

The chain has TRBV7-2 and TRBJ2-3; tentatively, D is TRBD2 (6 bases). This CDR3 has 12 amino acids. Trimming left V 5 bases short and J 14 bases short, with 17 bases between. The germline V gene encodes CDR1 SGHTA and CDR2 FQGNSA. This CDR3 is CASSLFGGRVYF. The CDR3 region has the DNA TGTGCCAGCAGCCTCTTTGGGGGGAGAGTGTATTTT. Supplemented by reference TRBV7-2 and TRBJ2-3, the full variable domain reads GAGVSQSPSNKVTEKGKDVELRCDPISGHTALYWYRQSLGQGLEFLIYFQGNSAPDKSGLPSDRFSAERTGGSVSTLTIQRTQQEDSAVYLCASSLFGGRVYFGPGTRLTVL.

The chain joins TRBV20-1 to TRBJ2-7; D is perhaps TRBD1 or TRBD2 (5 bases each). CDR1 is DFQATT, CDR2 SNEGSKA, per germline (reference sequence). V lost 0 bases and J 0 bases, leaving 12 bases between the germline ends. The CDR3 has 15 residues. In DNA form, the CDR3 reads TGCAGTGCTAGAGATGAGGGACGGAGCTCCTACGAGCAGTACTTC. The encoded protein is CSARDEGRSSYEQYF.

This clonotype was detected many times. The chain couples TRBV29-1 to TRBJ2-1; no firm D call. The germline gives CDR1 SQVTM, CDR2 ANQGSEA. This CDR3 is 10 amino acids long. With 1 base removed from V and 8 bases from J, the gap between germline ends came to 3 bases. DNA of the CDR3: TGCAGCGTTGAAGGGGATGAGCAGTTCTTC. Its translation: CSVEGDEQFF.

The J gene is TRBJ2-1, the V gene TRBV20-1, with D possibly TRBD1 on 9 matching bases. This CDR3 contains 16 residues. V lost 6 bases and J 1 base, leaving 19 bases between the germline ends. Germline CDR1 is DFQATT and CDR2 is SNEGSKA (reference sequence). This chain's CDR3 is CSAPDRGTRSYNEQFF. CDR3 nucleotides: TGCAGTGCCCCTGACAGGGGGACTAGATCCTACAATGAGCAGTTCTTC.

The genes are TRBV4-3 and TRBJ1-6; D may be TRBD1 (5 bases). The germline V gene has CDR1 LGHNA and CDR2 YSLEER. V was cut by 0 bases and J by 0 bases, with 12 bases left in between. The CDR3 is 18 residues long. CDR3 DNA: TGCGCCAGCAGCCAAGAGGCAGGGAGGAGCTCCTATAATTCACCCCTCCACTTT. Protein sequence: CASSQEAGRSSYNSPLHF.

V gene TRBV30 combines with J gene TRBJ2-4; 8 bases agree with TRBD2. The J call may be incorrect, as the DNA end agrees better with TRBJ2-7. The CDR3 spans 15 residues. CDR1 is GTSNPN, CDR2 SVGIG, per germline (reference sequence). CDR3 in amino acids: CAWRKSGRAGYEQYF. In DNA form, the CDR3 reads TGTGCCTGGAGAAAATCCGGGAGGGCGGGGTACGAGCAGTACTTC.

This clonotype is a singleton in its sample. A much larger clone lies a single base off, so this may be a read error. The genes are TRBV7-9 and TRBJ1-2, with 9 positions matching TRBD1. The germline V gene has CDR1 SEHNR and CDR2 FQNEAQ (reference sequence). The CDR3 contains 16 residues. CDR3 sequence (DNA): TGTGTCAGCAGCCGGGACAGGGATGCAGGGGACTATGGCTACACCTTC. This sequence encodes CVSSRDRDAGDYGYTF.

This clonotype has only a few counts. One end of the junction is discordant with germline, which a read error may explain. V is TRBV7-7 and J is TRBJ2-2; either TRBD1 or TRBD2 may fit D (5 bases each). CDR3 size: 15 residues. Germline V gene data show CDR1 as SSHAT and CDR2 as FNYEAQ (reference sequence). The CDR3 nucleotides are TGTGCTAGCAGCCCGGGGCAGGGTAGTACCGGGGAGCTGTTTTTT. It specifies CASSPGQGSTGELFF.

With regard to this clonotype: Mismatch with germline at one junction end may stem from a read error. CDR3 in DNA: TGTGCCAACAGTTTCCAGCGGTCTGGAGAGACCCAGTACTTC. This codes for CANSFQRSGETQYF. The chain uses TRBV28 and TRBJ2-5; a possible D gene is TRBD2 (5 bases). Germline V lookup: CDR1 MDHEN, CDR2 SYDVKM. The CDR3 has 14 amino acids.

The CDR3 here is CASSFRGSGYTF. CDR3 sequence (DNA): TGTGCCAGCAGTTTTCGAGGGAGTGGCTACACCTTC. The V gene is TRBV12-3 or TRBV12-4, the J gene TRBJ1-2; no definite D call. Deletions cut 3 bases from V and 7 bases from J, with 9 bases between. The CDR3 is 12 residues long.

This clonotype was detected only a few times. The gene calls are TRBV4-1 and TRBJ1-2; D ambiguous. Between the trimmed V and J ends, which lost 0 bases and 4 bases, there was a span of 15 bases. CDR3 length: 16 amino acids. CDR1 and CDR2 (germline): MGHRA, YSYEKL. For the CDR3, the DNA is TGCGCCAGCAGCCAAGATCGAGGCCCGGGAGCCTATGGCTACACCTTC. Translating gives CASSQDRGPGAYGYTF.

In its sample, this clonotype was seen many times. This sequence joins TRBV12-3 or TRBV12-4 and TRBJ1-2; 7 positions agree with TRBD1. V shed 3 bases and J 11 bases; nucleotides not matched to a gene: 6. The length of the CDR3 is 12 residues. This CDR3 reads CASSFAPDRYTF. In DNA, the CDR3 is TGTGCCAGCAGTTTTGCCCCGGACAGGTACACCTTC.